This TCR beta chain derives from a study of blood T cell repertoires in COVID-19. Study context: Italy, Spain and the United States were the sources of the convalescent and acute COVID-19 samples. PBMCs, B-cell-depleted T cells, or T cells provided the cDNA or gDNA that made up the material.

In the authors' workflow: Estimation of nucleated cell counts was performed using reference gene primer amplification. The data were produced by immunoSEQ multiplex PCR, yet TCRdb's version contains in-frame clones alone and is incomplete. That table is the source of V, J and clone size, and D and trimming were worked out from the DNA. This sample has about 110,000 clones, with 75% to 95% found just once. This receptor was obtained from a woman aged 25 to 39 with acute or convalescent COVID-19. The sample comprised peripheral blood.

DNA for the CDR3: TGTGCCCCCCCAAACGACCCGGGTGTGGAGCCCCAGCATTTT. Amino acid sequence: CAPPNDPGVEPQHF. The genes are TRBV24-1 and TRBJ1-5; D is undetermined. The length of the CDR3 is 14 residues. CDR1 and CDR2 (germline): KGHDR, SFDVKD. Trimming cost V 12 bases and J 8 bases, with 22 bases left between them.